This T cell receptor beta chain was retrieved from a study of T cell responses to AZD1222 COVID-19 vaccine. The study, taken as a whole, reports: Spike-specific TCRs gained breadth and depth after people received two AZD1222 doses. Only after the peak T cell response were repertoires sampled. Seropositive status at baseline applied to only a handful of AZD1222 recipients.

Germline V gene data show CDR1 as SGHRS and CDR2 as YFSETQ. The CDR3 totals 17 residues. J lost 2 bases, V lost 4 bases, and 4 bases had no gene match. In the case of this clone: What it recognizes is unknown.

Libraries were prepared by immunoSEQ multiplex PCR; TCRdb keeps only in-frame clonotypes and omits some of them. This table has around 140,000 clones, about 89% appearing once. The rearrangement links TRBV5-1 to TRBJ1-6; 12 bases are shared with TRBD1. This TCR was recovered from an adult who received the AZD1222 COVID-19 vaccine. The sample here was peripheral blood, taken 28 days after the second AZD1222 dose. The CDR3 sequence: CASSPGQGATYNSPLHF. Here the CDR3 DNA reads TGCGCCAGCAGCCCGGGACAGGGGGCAACCTATAATTCACCCCTCCACTTT.